Each of the 30 T cell receptor beta chains below was sequenced from the same sample in a study of cytomegalovirus exposure and HLA in healthy donors. PCR primers comprised 60 Vbeta and 13 Jbeta primers. Assay: immunoSEQ multiplex PCR; the TCRdb copy retains only in-frame clones and omits some. The table shows 130,000 or so clones, with 60% to 80% occurring only once. Input material: PBMCs. These receptors were obtained from a female donor in good health and CMV-seronegative.

The chain combines TRBV5-1 with TRBJ2-5, with D maybe TRBD2 (6 bases). The CDR3 has 12 amino acids. Germline assignment: CDR1 SGHRS and CDR2 YFSETQ. Trimming removed 2 bases at V and 4 bases at J, with 6 bases between. The CDR3 here is CASSFGRETQYF. The CDR3, as DNA: TGCGCCAGCAGCTTCGGGAGAGAGACCCAGTACTTC.

This clone was found a few times. The chain links TRBV6-5 to TRBJ1-5, with no clear D. Germline CDR1 and CDR2: MNHEY and SVGAGI. The V end lost 6 bases, the J end lost 0 bases, and 12 bases lay between the germline ends. CDR3 size: 15 residues. The CDR3 sequence is CASRPPGVSNQPQHF. The CDR3 DNA reads as TGTGCCAGCAGACCCCCGGGAGTTAGCAATCAGCCCCAGCATTTT.

CDR3: CASSIPDGGRTEAFF. In nucleotides, the CDR3 is TGTGCCAGCAGTATTCCCGACGGGGGTCGGACTGAAGCTTTCTTT. The chain links TRBV28 to TRBJ1-1; TRBD1 is a possible D gene (5 bases). In germline, CDR1 is MDHEN, CDR2 SYDVKM. The CDR3 length is 15 residues. With 5 bases removed from V and 5 bases from J, the gap between germline ends came to 18 bases.

This chain uses TRBV7-3 with TRBJ1-2; D call uncertain. The CDR3 is 13 amino acids. Germline CDR1 is SGHTA and CDR2 is FQGTGA. Trimming shortened V by 4 bases and J by 4 bases, and 10 bases separated the two germline ends. CDR3 sequence reads: CASSWEGTYGYTF. CDR3 in DNA: TGTGCCAGCAGCTGGGAGGGCACCTATGGCTACACCTTC.

In DNA, the CDR3 is TGTGCCAGCAGCTACGGGACTAGCGGGAGGTCTCTAGAGACCCAGTACTTC. It encodes CASSYGTSGRSLETQYF. J is TRBJ2-5 and V is TRBV11-3, with 15 nucleotides matching TRBD2. Germline V gene lookup returns CDR1 SGHNT and CDR2 YENEEA. The trim removed 4 bases at V and 4 bases at J, leaving 7 bases unmatched. The CDR3 spans 17 residues.

This clone was recorded a few times. J is TRBJ1-3 and V is TRBV5-1; D possibly corresponds to TRBD1 (5 bases). Trimming stripped 4 bases from V and 1 base from J, with 15 bases between. The V gene's germline CDR1 is SGHRS and CDR2 YFSETQ. CDR3 size: 16 residues. The CDR3 spells CASSLTGLGSGNTIYF. CDR3 sequence (DNA): TGCGCCAGCAGCCTTACAGGTCTCGGGTCTGGAAACACCATATATTTT. The full variable domain, completed using reference TRBV5-1 and TRBJ1-3, is KAGVTQTPRYLIKTRGQQVTLSCSPISGHRSVSWYQQTPGQGLQFLFEYFSETQRNKGNFPGRFSGRQFSNSRSEMNVSTLELGDSALYLCASSLTGLGSGNTIYFGEGSWLTVV.

This clone was counted once. The chain is built from TRBV7-9 and TRBJ2-2; D perhaps matches TRBD2 (5 bases). Germline assignment: CDR1 SEHNR and CDR2 FQNEAQ (reference sequence). The CDR3 is made up of 17 amino acids. Trimming stripped 1 base from V and 5 bases from J, with 17 bases between. The CDR3 DNA is TGTGCCAGCAGCTTAGGGTCCGGGAATTCAAGGACCGGGGAGCTGTTTTTT. This gives the protein CASSLGSGNSRTGELFF.

The chain links TRBV6-6 to TRBJ1-2; 9 bases agree with TRBD1. Germline CDR1 MNHNY, CDR2 SVGAGI (reference sequence). CDR3 length: 14 residues. V was clipped by 6 bases and J by 4 bases; unmatched bases: 6. DNA for the CDR3: TGTGCCAGCAGAAAAGGACAGGGGTTCTATGGCTACACCTTC. Protein sequence: CASRKGQGFYGYTF.

The rearrangement joins TRBV11-2 to TRBJ2-1; 7 nucleotides line up with TRBD1. CDR3 length: 16 residues. V trimming: 3 bases; J trimming: 7 bases; junction bases outside the gene matches: 12. The V gene's germline CDR1 is SGHAT and CDR2 FQNNGV. The CDR3 coding sequence is TGTGCCAGCAGCTTTGTCATGGCCAAGGGGGCGAATGAGCAGTTCTTC. Encoded protein: CASSFVMAKGANEQFF. The entire variable domain, with the rest obtained from reference TRBV11-2 and TRBJ2-1, is as follows: EAGVAQSPRYKIIEKRQSVAFWCNPISGHATLYWYQQILGQGPKLLIQFQNNGVVDDSQLPKDRFSAERLKGVDSTLKIQPAKLEDSAVYLCASSFVMAKGANEQFFGPGTRLTVL.

The V gene is TRBV29-1, the J gene TRBJ2-7; 14 bases are a match to TRBD2. This CDR3 spans 20 amino acids. J gave up 0 bases and V 3 bases, and 16 bases lay outside the gene matches. Looked up from germline, CDR1 is SQVTM and CDR2 is ANQGSEA. CDR3 coding DNA: TGCAGCGTTGACGAAGGGGATTCCGGGACTAGCGGGGGCTACTCCTACGAGCAGTACTTC. This sequence encodes CSVDEGDSGTSGGYSYEQYF.

Points on this clone: One end of the junction fails to match germline, which may point to a read error. V is TRBV7-7 and J is TRBJ1-4; 7 bases line up with TRBD1. There are 15 residues in the CDR3. Germline CDR1 reads SSHAT; CDR2 reads FNYEAQ (reference sequence). The DNA of the CDR3 is TGTGCTAGCAGCTTAGGGGGCGAGGTTGGTGAAAAACTGTTTTTT. Its protein product is CASSLGGEVGEKLFF.

This rearrangement joins TRBV6-4 to TRBJ1-5, with D possibly TRBD1 on 6 matching bases. The CDR3 extends over 13 amino acids. In germline, CDR1 is MRHNA, CDR2 SNTAGT. V lost 3 bases and J 4 bases, leaving 7 bases between the germline ends. The CDR3: CASSEGTNQPQHF. The DNA for the CDR3 is TGTGCCAGCAGTGAAGGGACAAATCAGCCCCAGCATTTT.

The chain joins TRBV6-1 to TRBJ2-7; D ambiguous. Germline assignment: CDR1 MNHNS and CDR2 SASEGT. The CDR3 sequence is 13 residues long. V was trimmed by 3 bases and J by 3 bases, leaving 9 bases between them. CDR3 sequence reads: CASSESSGYEQYF. CDR3 DNA: TGTGCCAGCAGTGAGAGTTCCGGCTACGAGCAGTACTTC.

V gene TRBV27 combines with J gene TRBJ2-1, with 9 positions matching TRBD2. Germline CDR1 MNHEY, CDR2 SMNVEV (reference sequence). CDR3 length: 16 residues. V was pared by 7 bases and J by 4 bases, with 11 bases of the junction left unmatched. The CDR3 protein is CASIFSLTSGYNEQFF. As DNA, the CDR3 is TGTGCCAGCATCTTCAGCCTGACTAGCGGTTACAATGAGCAGTTCTTC.

V usage is TRBV11-1 and J usage is TRBJ1-1; weak D call: TRBD1 (5 bases). Germline loops: CDR1 SGHAT, CDR2 FQDESV (reference sequence). The CDR3 contains 14 residues. V dropped 7 bases and J dropped 4 bases, with 16 bases sitting between them. The CDR3 sequence is CASNAVAGPTEAFF. CDR3 nucleotides: TGTGCCAGCAACGCCGTAGCAGGGCCCACTGAAGCTTTCTTT.

DNA of the CDR3: TGTGCCTGGACGTTCGGGGGTTATGGCTACACCTTC. Translation gives CAWTFGGYGYTF. This rearrangement joins TRBV30 to TRBJ1-2; D might be TRBD1 (5 bases). V lost 4 bases to trimming and J lost 5 bases, with 11 bases between them. This CDR3 spans 12 amino acids. Germline CDR1 is GTSNPN and CDR2 is SVGIG (reference sequence). Drawing the rest from reference TRBV30 and TRBJ1-2, the complete variable domain is SQTIHQWPATLVQPVGSPLSLECTVEGTSNPNLYWYRQAAGRGLQLLFYSVGIGQISSEVPQNLSASRPQDRQFILSSKKLLLSDSGFYLCAWTFGGYGYTFGSGTRLTVV.

J is TRBJ2-1 and V is TRBV29-1, with 12 positions matching TRBD2. The CDR3 covers 14 residues. J gave up 5 bases and V 7 bases, and 6 bases lay outside the gene matches. Germline V gene lookup returns CDR1 SQVTM and CDR2 ANQGSEA. The CDR3 DNA follows: TGCAGCGGCGGACTAGCGGGGCCAAACAATGAGCAGTTCTTC. Translating gives CSGGLAGPNNEQFF.

The chain joins TRBV4-1 to TRBJ1-4, with D hard to call. Trimming left V 0 bases short and J 8 bases short, with 19 bases between. Germline V CDR1 and CDR2: MGHRA, YSYEKL. The CDR3 spans 17 residues. The CDR3 DNA follows: TGCGCCAGCAGCCAAGATTCGGGCAGCCGGAGGAACGAAAAACTGTTTTTT. As protein: CASSQDSGSRRNEKLFF.

This clone was counted between two and nine times. The genes are TRBV11-3 and TRBJ2-2; TRBD1 might be the D (6 bases). The CDR3 totals 14 residues. The ends were cut back, 3 bases at V and 3 bases at J, with 8 bases in the middle. CDR1 and CDR2 (germline): SGHNT, YENEEA. In DNA, the CDR3 is TGTGCCAGCAGCTTCGGACAGTACACCGGGGAGCTGTTTTTT. Its translation is CASSFGQYTGELFF.

The rearrangement joins TRBV5-6 to TRBJ1-1, with D possibly matching TRBD1 (5 bases). The CDR3 has 13 residues. Trimming pared 0 bases from V and 4 bases from J, leaving 7 bases between. The V gene's germline CDR1 is SGHDT and CDR2 YYEEEE. CDR3 in DNA: TGTGCCAGCAGCTTGGGCACAGGCACTGAAGCTTTCTTT. This sequence encodes CASSLGTGTEAFF.

CDR3 protein: CASSYSTGGVGTEAFF. The CDR3 nucleotides read TGTGCCAGCAGTTACTCGACAGGGGGCGTAGGCACTGAAGCTTTCTTT. V usage is TRBV6-6 and J usage is TRBJ1-1, with 10 bases fitting TRBD1. The length of the CDR3 is 16 residues. The V gene end was trimmed by 0 bases and the J gene end by 4 bases; junction bases not matched to a gene: 5. Germline V gene lookup returns CDR1 MNHNY and CDR2 SVGAGI (reference sequence).

V gene TRBV27 combines with J gene TRBJ2-7, with D unresolved. Germline CDR1 reads MNHEY; CDR2 reads SMNVEV (reference sequence). V gave up 3 bases and J gave up 2 bases, with 8 bases separating them. CDR3 length equals 13 residues. The CDR3 loop reads CASSFGRTYEQYF. The DNA for the CDR3 is TGTGCCAGCAGTTTTGGCAGAACCTACGAGCAGTACTTC.

The chain employs TRBV6-6 and TRBJ2-5; unclear D gene. CDR1 MNHNY and CDR2 SVGAGI come from the germline V gene (reference sequence). V was clipped by 0 bases and J by 2 bases, with 7 bases between them. This CDR3 has 14 amino acids. The CDR3 coding sequence is TGTGCCAGCAGTTACTCGACAAGGCAAGAGACCCAGTACTTC. Protein product: CASSYSTRQETQYF.

J is TRBJ2-3 and V is TRBV13; 8 nucleotides line up with TRBD2. This CDR3 is built from 17 residues. Germline CDR1 PRHDT, CDR2 FYEKMQ (reference sequence). Trimming at V came to 5 bases and at J to 0 bases, leaving 10 bases not matched to a gene. DNA of the CDR3: TGTGCCAGCAGCCCGCGCCCAGCGGGGGATAGCACAGATACGCAGTATTTT. It codes for CASSPRPAGDSTDTQYF.

The V gene is TRBV2, the J gene TRBJ2-7; TRBD1 might be the D (6 bases). Trimming shortened V by 5 bases and J by 6 bases, and 11 bases separated the two germline ends. The CDR3 contains 12 residues. Germline V gene lookup returns CDR1 SNHLY and CDR2 FYNNEI. The CDR3 coding sequence is TGTGCCAGCAGTATGGACAGCAGCGAGCAGTACTTC. Translated, it gives CASSMDSSEQYF.

This clone was detected once. This chain uses TRBV10-2 with TRBJ2-1; TRBD2 agrees at 8 bases. Per germline, CDR1 WSHSY and CDR2 SAAADI. V shed 7 bases and J 8 bases; nucleotides not matched to a gene: 7. The CDR3 length is 13 residues. Here the CDR3 DNA reads TGCGCCAGCACGGACGGGGGGGCACATGAGCAGTTCTTC. It specifies CASTDGGAHEQFF.

This clone was recorded a few times. The rearrangement links TRBV5-1 to TRBJ2-7, with a tentative D call TRBD1 (6 bases). V was trimmed by 0 bases and J by 3 bases, leaving 16 bases between them. Germline V gives CDR1 SGHRS, CDR2 YFSETQ. CDR3 size: 16 residues. The CDR3: CASSLGGRDTNYEQYF. The CDR3, as DNA: TGCGCCAGCAGCTTGGGCGGACGGGACACCAACTACGAGCAGTACTTC.

CDR3 in DNA: TGTGCCAGCAGGCCGTCGGGAGAGCAGTACTTC. It is translated as CASRPSGEQYF. The rearrangement links TRBV7-9 to TRBJ2-7, with D maybe TRBD2 (5 bases). CDR1 and CDR2 (germline): SEHNR, FQNEAQ (reference sequence). Trimming cost V 6 bases and J 7 bases, with 10 bases left between them. The CDR3 contains 11 residues.

Worth noting for this clone: At one of its ends the junction is not consistent with the germline gene, which may arise from a read error. The J gene is TRBJ1-2, the V gene TRBV7-9; maybe TRBD1 (5 bases). The CDR3 has 15 amino acids. Germline V CDR1 and CDR2: SEHNR, FQNEAQ (reference sequence). The CDR3 spells CSSSLEGSGRNGYTF. The CDR3 coding sequence is TGTTCCAGCAGCTTAGAAGGGTCAGGGCGGAATGGCTACACCTTC.

The chain is built from TRBV14 and TRBJ2-1; D perhaps matches TRBD2 (5 bases). Trimming shortened V by 4 bases and J by 2 bases, and 12 bases separated the two germline ends. The CDR3 extends over 15 amino acids. Per the germline V gene, CDR1 is SGHDN and CDR2 is FVKESK. The CDR3 is CASSRNRGAYNEQFF. The CDR3 DNA sequence: TGTGCCAGCAGCCGAAACCGGGGTGCCTACAATGAGCAGTTCTTC.